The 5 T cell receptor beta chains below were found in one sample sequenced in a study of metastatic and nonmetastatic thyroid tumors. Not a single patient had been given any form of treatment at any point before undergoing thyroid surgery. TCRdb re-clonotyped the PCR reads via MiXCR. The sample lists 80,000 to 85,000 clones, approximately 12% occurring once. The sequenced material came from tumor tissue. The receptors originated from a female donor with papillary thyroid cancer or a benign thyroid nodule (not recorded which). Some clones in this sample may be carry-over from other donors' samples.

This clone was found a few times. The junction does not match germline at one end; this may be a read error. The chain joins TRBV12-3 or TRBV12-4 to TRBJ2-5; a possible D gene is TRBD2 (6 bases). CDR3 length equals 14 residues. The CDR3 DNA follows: TGTGCCAGCAGCCCAACGGGGGACCAAGAGACCCAGTGCTTC. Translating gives CASSPTGDQETQCF.

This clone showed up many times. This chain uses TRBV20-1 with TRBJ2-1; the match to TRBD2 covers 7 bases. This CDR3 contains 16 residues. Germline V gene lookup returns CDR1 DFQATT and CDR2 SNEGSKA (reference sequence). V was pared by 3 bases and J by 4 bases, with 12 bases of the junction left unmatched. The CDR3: CSASIGPGRHYNEQFF. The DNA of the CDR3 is TGCAGTGCTAGTATTGGGCCCGGGAGGCATTACAATGAGCAGTTCTTC.

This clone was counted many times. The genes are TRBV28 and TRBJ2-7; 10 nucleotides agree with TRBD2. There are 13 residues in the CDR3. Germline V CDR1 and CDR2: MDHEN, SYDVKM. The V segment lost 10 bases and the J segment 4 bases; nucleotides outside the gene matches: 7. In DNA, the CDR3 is TGTGCCATTTTTAGCGGGAGGAATTACGAGCAGTACTTC. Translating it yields CAIFSGRNYEQYF.

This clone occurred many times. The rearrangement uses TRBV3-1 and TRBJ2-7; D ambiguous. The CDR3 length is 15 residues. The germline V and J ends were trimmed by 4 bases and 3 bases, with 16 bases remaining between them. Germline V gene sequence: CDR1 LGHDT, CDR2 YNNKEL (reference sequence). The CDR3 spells CASSPVHGLFYEQYF. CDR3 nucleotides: TGTGCCAGCAGCCCCGTACACGGTCTCTTCTACGAGCAGTACTTC.

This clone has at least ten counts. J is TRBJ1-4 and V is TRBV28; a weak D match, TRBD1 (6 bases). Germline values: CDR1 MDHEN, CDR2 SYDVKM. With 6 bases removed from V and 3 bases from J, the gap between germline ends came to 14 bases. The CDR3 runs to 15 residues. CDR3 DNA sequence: TGTGCCAGCAGACCCGCAGGGGCCTCTAATGAAAAACTGTTTTTT. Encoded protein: CASRPAGASNEKLFF.